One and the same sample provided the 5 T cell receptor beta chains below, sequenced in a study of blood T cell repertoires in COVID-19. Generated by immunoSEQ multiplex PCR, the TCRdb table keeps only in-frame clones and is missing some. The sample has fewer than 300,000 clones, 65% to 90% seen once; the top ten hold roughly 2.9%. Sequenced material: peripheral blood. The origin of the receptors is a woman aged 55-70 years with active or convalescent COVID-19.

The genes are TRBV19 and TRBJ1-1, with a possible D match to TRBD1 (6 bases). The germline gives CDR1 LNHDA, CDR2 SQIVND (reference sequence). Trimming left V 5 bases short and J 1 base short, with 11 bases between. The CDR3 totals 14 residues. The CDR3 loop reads CASSLQTGNTEAFF. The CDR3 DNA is TGTGCCAGTAGTCTCCAGACAGGGAACACTGAAGCTTTCTTT.

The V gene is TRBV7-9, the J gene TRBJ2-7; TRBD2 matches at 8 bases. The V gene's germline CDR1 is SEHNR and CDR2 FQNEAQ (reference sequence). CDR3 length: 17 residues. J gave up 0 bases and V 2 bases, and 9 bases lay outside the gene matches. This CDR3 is CASSLFGGAGPSYEQYF. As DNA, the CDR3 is TGTGCCAGCAGCTTATTCGGGGGGGCGGGGCCCTCCTACGAGCAGTACTTC.

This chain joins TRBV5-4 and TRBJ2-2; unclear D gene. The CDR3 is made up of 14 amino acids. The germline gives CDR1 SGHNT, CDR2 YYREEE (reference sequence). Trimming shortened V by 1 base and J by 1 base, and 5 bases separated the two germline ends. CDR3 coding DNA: TGTGCCAGCAGCTTGAGAGGGAACACCGGGGAGCTGTTTTTT. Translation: CASSLRGNTGELFF.

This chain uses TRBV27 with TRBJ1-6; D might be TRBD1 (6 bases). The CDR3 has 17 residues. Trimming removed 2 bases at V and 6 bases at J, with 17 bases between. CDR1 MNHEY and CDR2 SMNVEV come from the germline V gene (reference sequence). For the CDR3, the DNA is TGTGCCAGCAGTTTAGAATCGGACAGCGGACTTAATTCACCCCTCCACTTT. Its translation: CASSLESDSGLNSPLHF.

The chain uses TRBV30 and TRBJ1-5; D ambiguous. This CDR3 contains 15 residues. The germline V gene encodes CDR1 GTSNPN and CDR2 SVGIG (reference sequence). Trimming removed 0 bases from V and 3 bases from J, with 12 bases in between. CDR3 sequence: CAWSVLAGNNQPQHF. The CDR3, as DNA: TGTGCCTGGAGTGTACTCGCGGGGAACAATCAGCCCCAGCATTTT.